This TCR beta chain came from a study of OX40 agonist ivuxolimab in advanced cancers. At the level of the study: Patients treated during dose escalation were battling hepatocellular carcinoma, melanoma, renal cell or head and neck cancer.

Study conclusions and caveats: Some nonresponders also had low normalized T-cell clonal expansion. The antigens recognized by the expanded peripheral T cells, that is their antigen specificity, were not determined.

Germline loops: CDR1 MNHEY, CDR2 SMNVEV (reference sequence). The V end lost 4 bases, the J end lost 0 bases, and 7 bases lay between the germline ends. The CDR3 totals 13 residues. Repertoires were generated with immunoSEQ multiplex PCR, while TCRdb's copy carries only in-frame clones and drops some. The repertoire holds 55,000 to 90,000 clones, with approximately 78% as singletons. In the case of this clone: Its target is not known.

The source material was CD4+ or CD8+ T cells sorted from blood, sampled in a trial of the OX40 agonist ivuxolimab. This sequence was found in an adult with an advanced solid tumor such as melanoma, head and neck, liver or kidney cancer. V and J are TRBV27 and TRBJ2-7; D is undetermined. The CDR3 nucleotides read TGTGCCAGCAGTTCCCCGGGCTCCTACGAGCAGTACTTC. Residues: CASSSPGSYEQYF.